This TCR beta chain derives from a study of human T cells and chemical hapten exposure. Study information: A roughly 2 cm by roughly 2 cm inner upper arm patch received 2% DPC for sensitization. Diphenylcyclopropenone was administered weekly to the scalp of patients throughout the approximately 24-week study.

During construction of the library, unique molecular identifiers were attached to individual cDNA molecules for quantitative, reproducible TCR counting. TCRdb re-analysed the RACE reads in MiXCR, keeping a single row per CDR3 protein. This sample has tens of thousands of distinct CDR3 sequences, with 11% found just once. Time point indicated: patch test 3, about 24 weeks after DPC sensitization. Indicated treatment: therapeutic diphenylcyclopropenone sensitization with weekly scalp DPC. This clonotype has just a few counts. Its antigen is as yet unknown. Findings and limits, study-wide: Expanded TCRs grouped into significantly more large CDR3 similarity clusters than controls produced.

This receptor was identified in a woman aged 25 to 39 with alopecia areata. Some clones in this sample may be carry-over from other donors' samples. Source: whole blood, taken in connection with sensitization to the hapten diphenylcyclopropenone (DPC).

CDR3 in amino acids: CASSPDLNYGYTF. CDR3 nucleotide sequence: TGTGCCAGCTCACCGGACCTAAACTATGGCTACACCTTC. V is TRBV18 and J is TRBJ1-2; D uncertain. The CDR3 loop spans 13 amino acids. Deletions cut 3 bases from V and 2 bases from J, with 7 bases between. Per the germline V gene, CDR1 is KGHSH and CDR2 is LQKENI.